These T cell receptor beta chains were read from a single sample in a study of T cells in Graves' hyperthyroidism and ophthalmopathy. TCRdb itself ran the multiplex PCR reads through MiXCR, one entry per CDR3 protein. The repertoire holds around 400,000 distinct CDR3 sequences, approximately 13% seen once, with less than 10% in the top ten. Sequencing was done on a sample of blood. Receptors were obtained from a woman between 18 and 29 years old with Graves' hyperthyroidism. Each CDR3 is given without its conserved first and last residue.

cdr3_aa j_call cdr3_length v_call
ASLQPTQGHEQF TRBJ2-1 12 TRBV12-3/TRBV12-4
ASSFDRGRTEAF TRBJ1-1 12 TRBV7-9
ASSLDRYSDSDNQPQH TRBJ1-5 16 TRBV28
ASSERTVNIQY TRBJ2-4 11 TRBV6-1
ASSSGTSGSGSTDTQY TRBJ2-3 16 TRBV5-1
SLFVGPQETQY TRBJ2-5 11 TRBV29-1
SAEREVGETQY TRBJ2-5 11 TRBV20-1
ASSPPSQGKNTGELF TRBJ2-2 15 TRBV11-2
ASMEYNEQF TRBJ2-1 9 TRBV27
ASSRKTGGEETQY TRBJ2-5 13 TRBV7-2
ASTTPRVGNYGYT TRBJ1-2 13 TRBV28
ASSRDSTASQH TRBJ1-5 11 TRBV12-3/TRBV12-4
ASSYTGGSTGELF TRBJ2-2 13 TRBV5-5
SARDLASGRSEQF TRBJ2-1 13 TRBV20-1
ASSSGLAGASIYEQY TRBJ2-7 15 TRBV5-4
ASSRNRVPNEKLF TRBJ1-4 13 TRBV28
ASSRQGSKTYEQY TRBJ2-7 13 TRBV28
ASSRDRAGNTIY TRBJ1-3 12 TRBV12-3/TRBV12-4
SATPIPAGRYEQY TRBJ2-7 13 TRBV20-1
ASSSWTGDTEAF TRBJ1-1 12 TRBV13
ASSGQGLATDTQY TRBJ2-3 13 TRBV6-1
ASSPPSAGRAAGTRAYEQF TRBJ2-1 19 TRBV18
ATSREGQGGNTIY TRBJ1-3 13 TRBV15
ASRFNRGPSVGYT TRBJ1-2 13 TRBV13
ASSSSNEQF TRBJ2-1 9 TRBV11-2
ASRTTRLQETQY TRBJ2-5 12 TRBV5-1
ATRRAGAPQETQY TRBJ2-5 13 TRBV19
ASISGRWTGELF TRBJ2-2 12 TRBV19
SVEWSLAGGNEQF TRBJ2-1 13 TRBV29-1
ASRPLAGNQETQY TRBJ2-5 13 TRBV12-3/TRBV12-4
ASRDGGHDEQY TRBJ2-7 11 TRBV5-1
ASSLWASGNQETQY TRBJ2-5 14 TRBV12-3/TRBV12-4
ASGQGDNSPLH TRBJ1-6 11 TRBV28
ASSLRTPGSSYNSPLH TRBJ1-6 16 TRBV7-2
AWSGTSGSDEQY TRBJ2-7 12 TRBV30
ASSPRGSGDDEQF TRBJ2-1 13 TRBV9
ASSFGAGQGSGYT TRBJ1-2 13 TRBV27
ASSHSSRRGNSYEQY TRBJ2-7 15 TRBV3-1
ASSPGVSYEQY TRBJ2-7 11 TRBV18
ASTSGDRLNQETQY TRBJ2-5 14 TRBV12-3/TRBV12-4
SAREQGNEKLF TRBJ1-4 11 TRBV20-1
ARTRGSGAGDTEAF TRBJ1-1 14 TRBV2
ASSPPGGDEKLF TRBJ1-4 12 TRBV18
AISVDFSGRNEQF TRBJ2-1 13 TRBV10-3
ASSPTGEAGTEAF TRBJ1-1 13 TRBV6-2/TRBV6-3
ASSPGGWETQY TRBJ2-5 11 TRBV7-3
ASSPYTGTQETQY TRBJ2-5 13 TRBV27
SVGPLANSGNTIY TRBJ1-3 13 TRBV29-1
ASSFDMQETQY TRBJ2-5 11 TRBV12-3/TRBV12-4
ASSYSWGQGSEQY TRBJ2-7 13 TRBV6-5
ASSAAAGGLSGTQY TRBJ2-5 14 TRBV5-1
ASSPTAGPDTQY TRBJ2-3 12 TRBV7-9
ASNPTGGGYNSPLH TRBJ1-6 14 TRBV19
ASKSAATYTGELF TRBJ2-2 13 TRBV2
ASSVGGGQVYGYT TRBJ1-2 13 TRBV9
ASSAYPGLAGGEQY TRBJ2-7 14 TRBV18
ASAGPNYGYT TRBJ1-2 10 TRBV2
ASSPETYYEQY TRBJ2-7 11 TRBV28
ASSIGTGDGYT TRBJ1-2 11 TRBV19
ASSTGGGVNTEAF TRBJ1-1 13 TRBV12-3/TRBV12-4